This entry lists 3 T cell receptor beta chains sequenced from one sample in a study of T cell responses to AZD1222 COVID-19 vaccine. Sequencing was performed with immunoSEQ multiplex PCR; in TCRdb, only in-frame clones are kept and a portion is missing. The repertoire holds 150,000 or so clones, with 90% to 95% as singletons. This material consisted of peripheral blood, taken on day 0 of AZD1222 vaccination. Receptor source: an adult in good health.

The rearrangement links TRBV19 to TRBJ2-3, with 9 bases lining up with TRBD2. Trimming removed 8 bases from V and 6 bases from J; junction bases left unmatched: 15. Germline-derived CDR1 and CDR2 are LNHDA and SQIVND (reference sequence). There are 16 residues in the CDR3. The CDR3 DNA is TGTGCCAGTCAATACAGGGCGGGAGGGCGTTATGATACGCAGTATTTT. This encodes CASQYRAGGRYDTQYF.

DNA of the CDR3: TGTGCCAGCAGTTACTCGTTAGGGGGCGATGGCTACACCTTC. It encodes CASSYSLGGDGYTF. This chain links TRBV6-5 with TRBJ1-2, with 7 positions matching TRBD1. Germline CDR1 reads MNHEY; CDR2 reads SVGAGI. The CDR3 covers 14 residues. V shed 0 bases and J 6 bases; nucleotides not matched to a gene: 4.

This chain joins TRBV6-5 and TRBJ1-4, with D perhaps matching TRBD1 (6 bases). This CDR3 is 14 amino acids long. The V end lost 6 bases, the J end lost 6 bases, and 14 bases lay between the germline ends. Germline values: CDR1 MNHEY, CDR2 SVGAGI. This chain's CDR3 is CASRPSAGDEKLFF. Written as DNA, the CDR3 is TGTGCCAGCAGGCCCTCTGCAGGGGATGAAAAACTGTTTTTT.